This T cell receptor beta chain is drawn from a study of blood T cell repertoires in COVID-19 (dated by TCRdb to 2018 to 2021). Regarding the research as a whole: Samples covering the acute and convalescent phases of COVID-19 were provided by collaborators in the United States, Italy and Spain. The prospective study material was composed of cDNA or gDNA derived from T cells, B-cell-depleted T cells, or PBMCs. The dataset comprised deeply sampled blood TCRbeta repertoires from subjects exposed to, actively infected with, or recovered from COVID-19. A freely available public database, intended as a resource for researchers studying the immune response to SARS-CoV-2, is where the repertoires were released. Samples came from the ongoing ImmuneRACE study (first 160 participants) plus 1,254 subjects from 6 global collaborators. The sample metadata nearly always contained a de-identified subject ID, COVID-19 status, age in years and sex. Where available, HLA class I and class II types were obtained from metadata supplied by the sample provider rather than from assay-based typing.

This clone came up a few times. There is no known antigen for this receptor. No per-base quality is available; no much larger clone lies one base away. Overall study outcomes, separate from this receptor: The quantity of clinical and demographic metadata differed by source and by participant and was supplied without curation.

Each collaborating institution followed its own protocols to collect whole blood in K2EDTA tubes. For TCRbeta analysis, collaborators shipped samples as frozen whole blood, isolated PBMCs, or DNA extracted from either of those sample types. TCRbeta CDR3 regions were amplified from genomic DNA using the immunoSEQ Assay, a bias-controlled multiplex PCR. In the source study's methods: Within the assay, amplification of reference gene primers was used to estimate how many nucleated cells each sample contained. Sequence reads were collapsed and filtered to measure the absolute abundance of every unique TCRbeta CDR3 rearrangement. For each sample, productive Simpson clonality was calculated as the square root of Simpson's diversity index across productive rearrangements. In TCRdb, the immuneACCESS table is reduced to in-frame sequences with V and J assigned. These tables do not hold every clone; where another copy was compared, an unresolved V gene accounts for under half, and the others remain unexplained. The V and J calls and clone size are taken from that table; D and trimming were inferred from the DNA. In this sample the table shows 100,000 to 130,000 clones, less than 85% of which occur a single time. The ten biggest clones cover 1.8% of the sample.

From the germline V gene, CDR1 is SNHLY and CDR2 is FYNNEI. Inclusive of the bounding cysteine and phenylalanine, the CDR3 is 15 residues long. Only CDR3 DNA is held: 45 bases, read in frame from base 1. At the junction V is shortened by 8 bases and J by 6 bases, with 23 bases in between. Material for sequencing was peripheral blood. The TCR was taken from a woman aged 35 to 49 with acute or convalescent COVID-19. The chain links TRBV2 with TRBJ2-7; the D gene is perhaps TRBD1, on 6 matching bases. The CDR3 reads CASLPGDRTLGEQYF. The DNA sequence reads TGTGCCAGCCTACCGGGCGACAGGACCCTGGGCGAGCAGTACTTC.